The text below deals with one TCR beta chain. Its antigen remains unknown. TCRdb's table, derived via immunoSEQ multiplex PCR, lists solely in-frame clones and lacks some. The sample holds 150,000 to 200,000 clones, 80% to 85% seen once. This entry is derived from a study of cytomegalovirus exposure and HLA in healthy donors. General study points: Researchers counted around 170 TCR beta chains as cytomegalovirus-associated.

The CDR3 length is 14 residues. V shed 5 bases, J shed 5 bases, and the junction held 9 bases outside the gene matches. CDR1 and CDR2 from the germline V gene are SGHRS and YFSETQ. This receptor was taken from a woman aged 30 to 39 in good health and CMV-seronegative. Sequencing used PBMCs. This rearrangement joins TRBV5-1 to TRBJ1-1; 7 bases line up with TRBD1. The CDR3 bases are TGCGCCAGCAGGGGAACAGGGGATGGAACTGAAGCTTTCTTT. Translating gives CASRGTGDGTEAFF.